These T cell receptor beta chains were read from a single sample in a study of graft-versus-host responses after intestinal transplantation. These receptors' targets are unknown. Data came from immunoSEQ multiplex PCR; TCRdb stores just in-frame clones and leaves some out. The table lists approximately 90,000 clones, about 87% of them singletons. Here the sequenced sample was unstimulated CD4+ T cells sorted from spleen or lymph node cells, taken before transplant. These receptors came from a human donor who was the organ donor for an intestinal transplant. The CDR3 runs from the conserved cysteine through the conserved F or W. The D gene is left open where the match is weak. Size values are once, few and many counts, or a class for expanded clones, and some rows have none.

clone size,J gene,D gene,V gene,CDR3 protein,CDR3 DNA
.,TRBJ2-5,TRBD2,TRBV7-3,CASSHGLAGEQETQYF,TGTGCCAGCAGCCACGGACTAGCGGGGGAACAAGAGACCCAGTACTTC
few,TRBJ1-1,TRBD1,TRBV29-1,CSGDRATNTEAFF,TGCAGCGGGGACAGGGCAACAAACACTGAAGCTTTCTTT
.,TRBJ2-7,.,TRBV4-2,CASSPQARYEQYF,TGTGCCAGCAGCCCGCAGGCCCGCTACGAGCAGTACTTC
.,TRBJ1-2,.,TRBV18,CASSPPTGQNYGYTF,TGTGCCAGCTCACCACCGACAGGCCAGAACTATGGCTACACCTTC
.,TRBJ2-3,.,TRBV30,CAWSVSDTQYF,TGTGCCTGGAGTGTATCGGATACGCAGTATTTT
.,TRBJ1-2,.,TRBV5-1,CASSPGPLTVGYGYTF,TGCGCCAGCAGCCCGGGTCCCCTGACAGTCGGATATGGCTACACCTTC
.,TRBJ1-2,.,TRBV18,CASSPPGVDGYTF,TGTGCCAGCTCACCCCCGGGTGTAGATGGCTACACCTTC
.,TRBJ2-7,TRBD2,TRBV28,CASSSGGRQKHYEQYF,TGTGCCAGCAGTTCGGGGGGGAGACAGAAACACTACGAGCAGTACTTC
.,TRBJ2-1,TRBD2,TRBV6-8,CASSYGTSGVNEQFF,TGTGCCAGCAGTTACGGGACTAGCGGGGTCAATGAGCAGTTCTTC
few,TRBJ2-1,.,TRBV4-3,CASSQGAGSYNEQFF,TGCGCCAGCAGCCAAGGCGCTGGCTCCTACAATGAGCAGTTCTTC
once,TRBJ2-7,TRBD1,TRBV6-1,CASSLGRGYDEQYF,TGTGCCAGCAGTTTGGGCAGGGGGTACGACGAGCAGTACTTC
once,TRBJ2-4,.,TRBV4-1,CASSQPAGRNIQYF,TGCGCCAGCAGCCAGCCGGCTGGGAGAAACATTCAGTACTTC
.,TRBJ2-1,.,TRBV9,CASSASLAYNEQFF,TGTGCCAGCAGCGCTAGCTTGGCCTACAATGAGCAGTTCTTC
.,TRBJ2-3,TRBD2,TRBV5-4,CASSIPGTSGTDTQYF,TGTGCCAGCAGCATACCCGGGACTAGCGGCACAGATACGCAGTATTTT
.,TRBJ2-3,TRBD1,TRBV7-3,CASMDRHGDTQYF,TGTGCCAGCATGGACAGGCACGGAGATACGCAGTATTTT
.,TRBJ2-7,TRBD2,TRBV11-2,CASRGLAGRAPEQYF,TGTGCCAGCAGGGGACTAGCGGGGAGGGCACCCGAGCAGTACTTC
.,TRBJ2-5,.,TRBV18,CASSLRFDRQETQYF,TGTGCCAGCTCACTCCGGTTTGACAGACAAGAGACCCAGTACTTC
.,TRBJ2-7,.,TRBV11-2,CAFGAPGYEQYF,TGTGCCTTCGGCGCCCCGGGTTACGAGCAGTACTTC
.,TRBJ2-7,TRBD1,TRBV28,CASSPPGQGWSYEQYF,TGTGCCAGCAGTCCCCCGGGACAGGGATGGTCCTACGAGCAGTACTTC
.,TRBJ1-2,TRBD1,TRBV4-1,CASSQPLVGGAYGYTF,TGCGCCAGCAGCCAACCCCTGGTAGGGGGCGCCTATGGCTACACCTTC
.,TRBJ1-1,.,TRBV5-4,CASSLALGAAEAFF,TGTGCCAGCAGCTTGGCGCTGGGGGCGGCTGAAGCTTTCTTT
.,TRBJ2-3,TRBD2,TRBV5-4,CASRGLVTDTQYF,TGTGCCAGCAGGGGACTAGTCACAGATACGCAGTATTTT
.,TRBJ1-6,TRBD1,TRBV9,CASSVRPGGGGSPLHF,TGTGCCAGCAGCGTACGGCCAGGGGGCGGGGGTTCACCCCTCCACTTT
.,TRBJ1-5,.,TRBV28,CASTPGGSQPQHF,TGTGCCAGCACTCCGGGGGGGTCTCAGCCCCAGCATTTT
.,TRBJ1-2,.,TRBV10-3,CAIGAGNSGYGYTF,TGTGCCATCGGAGCGGGGAATTCGGGGTATGGCTACACCTTC
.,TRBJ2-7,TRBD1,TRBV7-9,CASSIRQGPYEQYF,TGTGCCAGCAGCATCCGACAGGGCCCCTACGAGCAGTACTTC
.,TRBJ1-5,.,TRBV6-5,CASSYVVDQPQHF,TGTGCCAGCAGTTACGTGGTAGATCAGCCCCAGCATTTT
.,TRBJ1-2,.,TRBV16,CASSQWKGMGGYTF,TGTGCCAGCAGCCAATGGAAGGGGATGGGTGGCTACACCTTC
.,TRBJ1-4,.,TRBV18,CASSPGEKLFF,TGTGCCAGCTCACCAGGGGAGAAACTGTTTTTT
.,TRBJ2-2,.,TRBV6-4,CASSTGMGRSRDGAGELFF,TGTGCCAGCAGTACAGGTATGGGTCGTTCGCGGGACGGGGCCGGGGAGCTGTTTTTT
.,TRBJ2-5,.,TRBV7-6,CASSLLPAQETQYF,TGTGCCAGCAGCTTACTACCAGCGCAAGAGACCCAGTACTTC
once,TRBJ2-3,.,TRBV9,CASSVGAGGTNTDTQYF,TGTGCCAGCAGCGTAGGGGCAGGGGGGACAAACACAGATACGCAGTATTTT
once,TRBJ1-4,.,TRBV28,CASSPQTFRGEKLFF,TGTGCCAGCAGTCCCCAGACCTTCAGGGGTGAAAAACTGTTTTTT
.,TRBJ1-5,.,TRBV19,CASSIGGNQPQHF,TGTGCCAGTAGTATCGGGGGTAATCAGCCCCAGCATTTT
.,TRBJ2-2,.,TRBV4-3,CASSQDWHGGTRELFF,TGCGCCAGCAGCCAAGATTGGCATGGGGGCACCCGGGAGCTGTTTTTT
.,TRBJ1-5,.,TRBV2,CASSILNQPQHF,TGTGCCAGCTCTATCCTAAATCAGCCCCAGCATTTT
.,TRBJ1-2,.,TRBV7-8,CASSLSRSFYGYTF,TGTGCCAGCAGCTTATCGCGGTCCTTCTATGGCTACACCTTC
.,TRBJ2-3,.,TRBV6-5,CASGASGSTDTQYF,TGTGCCAGCGGGGCCAGCGGGAGCACAGATACGCAGTATTTT
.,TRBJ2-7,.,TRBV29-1,CSVEGGYEQYF,TGCAGCGTTGAAGGCGGATACGAGCAGTACTTC
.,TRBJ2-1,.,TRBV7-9,CASSLPLRGSYNEQFF,TGTGCCAGCAGCTTACCATTGAGAGGGTCCTACAATGAGCAGTTCTTC
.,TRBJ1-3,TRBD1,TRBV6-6,CASSRTGGSSGNTIYF,TGTGCCAGCAGTCGAACAGGGGGAAGCTCTGGAAACACCATATATTTT
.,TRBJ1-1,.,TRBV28,CASSLGTTKAFF,TGTGCCAGCAGCCTGGGGACAACCAAAGCTTTCTTT
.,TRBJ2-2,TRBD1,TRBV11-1,CASSHRQGAGELFF,TGTGCCAGCAGCCACAGACAGGGGGCCGGGGAGCTGTTTTTT
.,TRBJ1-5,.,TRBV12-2,CASRPPGDSREPQHF,TGTGCAAGTCGCCCCCCCGGCGATAGTCGGGAGCCCCAGCATTTT
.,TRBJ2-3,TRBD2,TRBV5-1,CASSSGLAGFTDTQYF,TGCGCCAGCAGCTCCGGACTAGCGGGATTCACAGATACGCAGTATTTT
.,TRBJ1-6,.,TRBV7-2,CASSLPGGGALHF,TGTGCCAGCAGCCTACCTGGAGGGGGGGCCCTCCACTTT
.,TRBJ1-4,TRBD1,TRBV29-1,CSVGRDRDDKLFF,TGCAGCGTTGGCCGAGACAGGGATGACAAACTGTTTTTT
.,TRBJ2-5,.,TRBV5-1,CASSLGHAAGVQETQYF,TGCGCCAGCAGCTTGGGTCATGCAGCGGGTGTCCAAGAGACCCAGTACTTC
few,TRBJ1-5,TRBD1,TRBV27,CASSARGQYSNQPQHF,TGTGCCAGCAGTGCTCGGGGACAGTATAGCAATCAGCCCCAGCATTTT
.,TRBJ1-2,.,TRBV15,CATSAQNRDGVYTF,TGTGCCACCAGCGCTCAAAACAGGGATGGCGTCTACACCTTC
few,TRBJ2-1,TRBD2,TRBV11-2,CASSFTSGSSYNEQFF,TGTGCCAGCAGCTTTACTAGCGGGAGCTCCTACAATGAGCAGTTCTTC
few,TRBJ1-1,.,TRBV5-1,CASSPDSTNTEAFF,TGCGCCAGCAGCCCGGACAGCACGAACACTGAAGCTTTCTTT
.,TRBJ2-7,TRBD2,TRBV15,CATSRRGGLAPLGGQYF,TGTGCCACCAGCAGACGGGGGGGGTTGGCACCCTTAGGAGGGCAGTACTTC
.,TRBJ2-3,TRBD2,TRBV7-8,CASSFTKQSGRGADTQYF,TGTGCCAGCAGCTTTACTAAACAGAGCGGGAGAGGGGCCGATACGCAGTATTTT
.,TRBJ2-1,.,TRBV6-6,CASSPDPEGPEQFF,TGTGCCAGCAGCCCTGACCCTGAGGGTCCTGAGCAGTTCTTC
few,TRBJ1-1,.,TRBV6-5,CASSPTPREGTEAFF,TGTGCCAGCAGCCCTACCCCCCGGGAGGGGACTGAAGCTTTCTTT
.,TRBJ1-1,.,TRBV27,CASSLWGGPEAFF,TGTGCCAGCAGTTTGTGGGGGGGCCCTGAAGCTTTCTTT